This T cell receptor (beta chain) emerged from a study of T cells in Graves' hyperthyroidism and ophthalmopathy. Whole-study results and caveats: The blood repertoire included most of the expanded thyroid clonotypes above 0.001.

The definition of stable Graves' hyperthyroidism was no ophthalmopathy progression within 18 months. Clinical symptoms, serum thyroxine and TRAb, thyroid ultrasound and orbital computed tomography were used for the diagnoses. Source material for PBMCs was more than 7.5 ml fresh peripheral blood. This clonotype was seen ten or more times. Its specificity is not known. Authors of the study amplified TCR beta CDR3 regions from RNA transcripts. A first-round RT-PCR of the TCR CDR3 used the HTBI primer set. TCRdb analysed the multiplex PCR reads with MiXCR anew, one entry per CDR3 protein. The table includes around 720,000 distinct CDR3 sequences, 30% to 40% detected once. The length of the CDR3 is 13 residues. Trimming took off 0 bases at V and 5 bases at J, with 7 bases between the two ends. Germline lookup yields CDR1 SGHTA and CDR2 FQGNSA.

This sequence originates from a woman between 40 and 55 years old with Graves' hyperthyroidism. The chain employs TRBV7-2 and TRBJ1-1; D not certain. The source material was blood. The CDR3 DNA reads as TGTGCCAGCAGCTTAGCTGGCGAAACTGAAGCTTTCTTT. Translation: CASSLAGETEAFF.